Below, one TCR beta chain is given with its context. Its target is unknown. The sample originates from a study of cytomegalovirus exposure and HLA in healthy donors. Study-level information: The use of the same platform for the 120 validation repertoires and the roughly 700 first-cohort repertoires was reported by a later analysis.

The protocol was immunoSEQ multiplex PCR, while the TCRdb copy is restricted to in-frame clones and leaves out a portion. This table has under 350,000 clones, 80% to 90% appearing once. Study findings and constraints: Overall, around 160 TCR beta chains were annotated as cytomegalovirus-associated. Published work reported that the classifier diagnosed cytomegalovirus status with high specificity and sensitivity.

This TCR was sampled from a woman aged 18-29 years in good health and CMV-seronegative. The sequenced sample consisted of PBMCs.

Here the CDR3 DNA reads TGCGCCAGCAGTCAACGAGTCACCGGGGAGCTGTTTTTT. This gives the protein CASSQRVTGELFF. The genes are TRBV4-3 and TRBJ2-2, with no clear D. The CDR3 sequence is 13 residues long. Per germline, CDR1 LGHNA and CDR2 YSLEER. Trimming shortened V by 6 bases and J by 4 bases, and 9 bases separated the two germline ends.